The 19 T cell receptor beta chains in this list originate from one sample, sequenced in a study of T-cell memory formation after mild COVID-19. TCRdb called the 5' RACE reads again in MiXCR, with one record for every CDR3 protein. The sample holds approximately 410,000 distinct CDR3 sequences, under 25% seen once. The sequenced sample consisted of PBMCs or a T cell subset sorted from them (not recorded which). Receptor source: an adult woman who had mild COVID-19 (a few samples of this study predate the infection). Cell type and time point are not known.

This chain's CDR3 is CASSLSIGNTEAFF. The CDR3 DNA sequence: TGTGCCAGCAGTTTGTCCATAGGGAACACTGAAGCTTTCTTT. V gene TRBV12-3 or TRBV12-4 combines with J gene TRBJ1-1, with unresolved D. The length of the CDR3 is 14 residues. The V end was cut by 3 bases, the J end by 1 base, with 9 bases between.

This clonotype was seen more than once but under ten times. This rearrangement joins TRBV24-1 to TRBJ2-7; 8 nucleotides match TRBD1. Per germline, CDR1 KGHDR and CDR2 SFDVKD. With 3 bases clipped from V and 6 bases from J, the junction kept 6 bases outside the gene matches. The CDR3 has 14 amino acids. CDR3 bases: TGTGCCACCAGTGATCCGGGACAGGCAGGCGAGCAGTACTTC. This gives the protein CATSDPGQAGEQYF.

The rearrangement joins TRBV5-1 to TRBJ2-7; 9 bases map to TRBD1. The germline gives CDR1 SGHRS, CDR2 YFSETQ. The length of the CDR3 is 16 residues. Trimming at V came to 0 bases and at J to 2 bases, leaving 6 bases not matched to a gene. The CDR3 loop is CASSLGDRERTYEQYF. In DNA form, the CDR3 reads TGCGCCAGCAGCTTGGGGGACAGGGAACGGACCTACGAGCAGTACTTC.

The rearrangement links TRBV5-1 to TRBJ2-7; the match to TRBD2 covers 11 bases. V was clipped by 0 bases and J by 1 base; unmatched bases: 6. This CDR3 region has 17 residues. Germline assignment: CDR1 SGHRS and CDR2 YFSETQ. CDR3 residues: CASSLEGSGGESYEQYF. Here the CDR3 DNA reads TGCGCCAGCAGCTTGGAGGGTAGCGGGGGGGAGTCCTACGAGCAGTACTTC.

V usage is TRBV5-1 and J usage is TRBJ2-7; possibly TRBD1 for D (6 bases). Trimming left V 4 bases short and J 2 bases short, with 16 bases between. The CDR3 contains 15 residues. The germline CDR1 and CDR2 sequences are SGHRS and YFSETQ. The CDR3 sequence: CASSLGYGQTYEQYF. The CDR3 bases are TGCGCCAGCAGCCTGGGCTATGGACAGACCTACGAGCAGTACTTC.

The chain is built from TRBV6-1 and TRBJ1-1; 7 nucleotides align to TRBD1. J gave up 1 base and V 6 bases, and 5 bases lay outside the gene matches. The germline V gene encodes CDR1 MNHNS and CDR2 SASEGT. This CDR3 region has 14 residues. CDR3 DNA: TGTGCCAGCAGACTAGGGGGCCCGAACACTGAAGCTTTCTTT. Amino acids: CASRLGGPNTEAFF.

The chain recombines TRBV14 with TRBJ2-5, with D possibly TRBD1 on 6 matching bases. The CDR3 is 14 amino acids. The germline CDR1 and CDR2 sequences are SGHDN and FVKESK. Trimming left V 0 bases short and J 2 bases short, with 7 bases between. CDR3 sequence (DNA): TGTGCCAGCAGCCAAGAGAGGGGGCAAGAGACCCAGTACTTC. It encodes CASSQERGQETQYF.

This clonotype was found once. This rearrangement joins TRBV20-1 to TRBJ2-7; D is undetermined. The CDR3 sequence is 11 residues long. The germline V and J ends were trimmed by 2 bases and 3 bases, with 5 bases remaining between them. Germline V CDR1 and CDR2: DFQATT, SNEGSKA (reference sequence). For the CDR3, the DNA is TGCAGTGCTAGAAACCGCTACGAGCAGTACTTC. Translation gives CSARNRYEQYF.

This chain uses TRBV20-1 with TRBJ1-1; no definite D call. This CDR3 spans 12 amino acids. Germline values: CDR1 DFQATT, CDR2 SNEGSKA (reference sequence). V was clipped by 2 bases and J by 0 bases, with 4 bases between them. This CDR3 reads CSARRLNTEAFF. The DNA for the CDR3 is TGCAGTGCTAGAAGGTTGAACACTGAAGCTTTCTTT.

This clonotype was counted a few times. This sequence joins TRBV20-1 and TRBJ1-5; possible D gene TRBD1, 5 bases. V was shortened by 3 bases and J by 3 bases, with 12 bases between the two germline ends. The length of the CDR3 is 14 residues. Germline assignment: CDR1 DFQATT and CDR2 SNEGSKA (reference sequence). CDR3 residues: CSASPPQVNQPQHF. In DNA, the CDR3 is TGCAGTGCTAGTCCCCCACAGGTCAATCAGCCCCAGCATTTT.

There are a few counts of this clonotype. V gene TRBV20-1 combines with J gene TRBJ2-1; possible D gene TRBD2, 6 bases. The CDR3 is made up of 17 amino acids. The V gene lost 0 bases and the J gene lost 8 bases, with 23 bases spanning the gap. The germline CDR1 and CDR2 sequences are DFQATT and SNEGSKA (reference sequence). The CDR3 region has the DNA TGCAGTGCTAGAGATCCCTCTCCGGAGGGCGGGTTCGATGAGCAGTTCTTC. Amino acid sequence: CSARDPSPEGGFDEQFF.

V is TRBV6-2 or TRBV6-3 and J is TRBJ2-2; possible D gene TRBD1, 5 bases. Trimming stripped 0 bases from V and 5 bases from J, with 7 bases between. Germline V gives CDR1 MNHEY, CDR2 SVGEGT. The CDR3 is made up of 14 amino acids. CDR3 region: CASSYSRETGELFF. Here the CDR3 DNA reads TGTGCCAGCAGTTACTCCAGGGAAACCGGGGAGCTGTTTTTT.

J is TRBJ1-3 and V is TRBV6-5, with 7 positions matching TRBD1. In germline, CDR1 is MNHEY, CDR2 SVGAGI. This CDR3 has 15 residues. V shed 8 bases, J shed 3 bases, and the junction held 10 bases outside the gene matches. The CDR3 region has the DNA TGTGCCAGCTCGATTGACAGGGTCGGTGGAAACACCATATATTTT. This gives the protein CASSIDRVGGNTIYF.

The chain carries TRBV7-9 and TRBJ1-3; D remains ambiguous. Trimming stripped 0 bases from V and 3 bases from J, with 15 bases between. The CDR3 sequence is 17 residues long. The germline gives CDR1 SEHNR, CDR2 FQNEAQ (reference sequence). The CDR3: CASSLAGMWARGNTIYF. The CDR3 region has the DNA TGTGCCAGCAGCTTAGCGGGGATGTGGGCCCGTGGAAACACCATATATTTT.

The V gene is TRBV6-1, the J gene TRBJ1-5; unclear D gene. CDR3 size: 16 residues. Germline CDR1 and CDR2: MNHNS and SASEGT. The V end lost 6 bases, the J end lost 2 bases, and 17 bases lay between the germline ends. CDR3 DNA: TGTGCCAGCAGCAATCTAGGGCCATCGGGCAATCAGCCCCAGCATTTT. Its translation: CASSNLGPSGNQPQHF.

The rearrangement uses TRBV19 and TRBJ2-2; 7 bases fit TRBD1. The V gene end was trimmed by 8 bases and the J gene end by 4 bases; junction bases not matched to a gene: 7. CDR1 is LNHDA and CDR2 is SQIVND in the germline V gene (reference sequence). The CDR3 runs to 14 residues. CDR3 residues: CASQGVGATGELFF. The CDR3, as DNA: TGTGCCAGTCAGGGGGTTGGGGCCACCGGGGAGCTGTTTTTT.

This clonotype came up a few times. V gene TRBV5-1 combines with J gene TRBJ2-7, with 8 nucleotides matching TRBD2. This CDR3 has 16 residues. The germline V gene has CDR1 SGHRS and CDR2 YFSETQ. Trimming took 0 bases from V and 2 from J; bases not matched to a gene: 7. CDR3: CASSLAGTSAAYEQYF. The CDR3 DNA is TGCGCCAGCAGCTTGGCCGGGACTAGTGCCGCCTACGAGCAGTACTTC.

The chain employs TRBV6-1 and TRBJ2-3; D is perhaps TRBD1 or TRBD2 (5 bases each). The V end lost 3 bases, the J end lost 3 bases, and 16 bases lay between the germline ends. Germline V gives CDR1 MNHNS, CDR2 SASEGT. This CDR3 comprises 16 residues. CDR3 DNA sequence: TGTGCCAGCAGTGACCAGCGGACAAGTACTACAGATACGCAGTATTTT. Translated, it gives CASSDQRTSTTDTQYF.

This clonotype was seen a few times. The chain links TRBV4-2 to TRBJ2-1; 8 bases map to TRBD2. The length of the CDR3 is 15 residues. Trimming took 3 bases from V and 5 from J; bases not matched to a gene: 6. Germline assignment: CDR1 LGHNA and CDR2 YNFKEQ. Here the CDR3 reads CASSHPSGQNNEQFF. The CDR3 DNA sequence: TGTGCCAGCAGCCATCCTAGCGGGCAAAACAATGAGCAGTTCTTC.